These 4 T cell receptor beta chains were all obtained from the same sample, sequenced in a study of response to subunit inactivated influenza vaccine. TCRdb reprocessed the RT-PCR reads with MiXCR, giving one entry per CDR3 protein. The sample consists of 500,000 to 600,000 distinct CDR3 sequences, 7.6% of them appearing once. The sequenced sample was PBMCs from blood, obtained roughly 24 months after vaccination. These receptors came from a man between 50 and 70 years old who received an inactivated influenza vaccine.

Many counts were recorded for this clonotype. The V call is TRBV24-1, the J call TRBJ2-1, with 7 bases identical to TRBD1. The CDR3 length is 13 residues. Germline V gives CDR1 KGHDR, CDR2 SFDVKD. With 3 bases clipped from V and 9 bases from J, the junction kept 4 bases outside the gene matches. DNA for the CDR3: TGTGCCACCAGTGATGACAGGGTTAGTGAGCAGTTCTTC. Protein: CATSDDRVSEQFF.

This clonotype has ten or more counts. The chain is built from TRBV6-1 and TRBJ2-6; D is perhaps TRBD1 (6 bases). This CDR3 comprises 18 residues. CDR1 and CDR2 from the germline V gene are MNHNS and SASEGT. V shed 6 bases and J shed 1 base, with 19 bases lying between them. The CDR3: CASRRHRATGSGANVLTF. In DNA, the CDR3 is TGTGCCAGCAGAAGACACCGGGCCACAGGGTCTGGGGCCAACGTCCTGACTTTC.

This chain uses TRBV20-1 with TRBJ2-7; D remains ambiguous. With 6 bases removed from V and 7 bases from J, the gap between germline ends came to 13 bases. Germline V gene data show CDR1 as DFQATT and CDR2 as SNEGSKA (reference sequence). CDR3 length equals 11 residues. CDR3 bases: TGCAGTGCCCTTAGGGTAAGGGAGCAGTACTTC. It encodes CSALRVREQYF.

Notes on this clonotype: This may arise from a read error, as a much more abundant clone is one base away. The CDR3 region is CSSGFSVPETQYF. In DNA form, the CDR3 reads TGTTCCAGCGGGTTCAGTGTCCCGGAGACCCAGTACTTC. V usage is TRBV28 and J usage is TRBJ2-5, with a possible D match to TRBD2 (6 bases). Germline CDR1 and CDR2: MDHEN and SYDVKM. There are 13 residues in the CDR3.